The rows below give T cell receptor beta chains drawn from one sample of a study of T cells in Graves' hyperthyroidism and ophthalmopathy. A single record per CDR3 protein comes from TCRdb applying MiXCR to the multiplex PCR reads. This sample yields more than 550,000 distinct CDR3 sequences, of which around a sixth are seen a single time; 15% belongs to the top ten. Input material: blood. The receptors originated from a man aged 45-65 years with Graves' hyperthyroidism. Both conserved end residues are trimmed from each CDR3.

v_call,j_call,cdr3_aa
TRBV3-1,TRBJ2-1,ASSPWASAYNEQF
TRBV2,TRBJ1-1,ASSEAPRTNTEAF
TRBV19,TRBJ2-3,ASSGGGTSGSSTDTQY
TRBV19,TRBJ2-1,ASTEDPLGNLEQF
TRBV19,TRBJ1-1,ASSIQVLSSEAF
TRBV20-1,TRBJ2-7,SANHPGQGTYEQY
TRBV7-9,TRBJ2-7,ASSLTEWGDEQY
TRBV28,TRBJ1-5,ASSTPGRGEGQPQH
TRBV29-1,TRBJ2-1,SVDLGGQGAYSEQF
TRBV5-1,TRBJ2-5,ASSLDNQETQY
TRBV24-1,TRBJ2-7,ATSEWDGSYEQY
TRBV6-1,TRBJ1-5,ASNEGTKIQPQH
TRBV13,TRBJ2-7,ASSPPPGTWSEQY
TRBV7-6,TRBJ2-7,ASSLVPGPESYEQY
TRBV3-1,TRBJ2-2,ASSQDTNTGELF
TRBV19,TRBJ1-6,ASKIRDSPLH
TRBV5-1,TRBJ2-1,ASSETGRSYNEQF
TRBV7-3,TRBJ1-6,ASSYGQGVSPLH
TRBV12-3/TRBV12-4,TRBJ2-2,ASSPNSRGPGELF
TRBV11-3,TRBJ2-2,ASSLDVGELF
TRBV6-1,TRBJ1-5,ASRGRTGGAYSNQPQH
TRBV6-2/TRBV6-3,TRBJ2-7,ASSDSYEQY
TRBV2,TRBJ2-3,ASSEGGQGPDTQY
TRBV7-9,TRBJ2-5,ASSLVGRVYQETQY
TRBV7-9,TRBJ1-1,ASSFTGVAEAF
TRBV30,TRBJ2-1,AWRPTYGVNEQF
TRBV28,TRBJ2-1,ASSSLGANEQF
TRBV27,TRBJ2-7,ASTLGPAYEQY
TRBV18,TRBJ2-7,ASSPPGLATYEQY